The present T cell receptor (beta chain) was sequenced within a study of control samples from healthy donors and cancer patients. V was clipped by 11 bases and J by 6 bases; unmatched bases: 11. The CDR3 consists of 13 residues. Using immunoSEQ multiplex PCR, the repertoire was profiled, and TCRdb retains in-frame clones only, with some absent. This table holds roughly 80,000 clones, over 85% found once. This clone was detected only once. The J gene is TRBJ2-7, the V gene TRBV12-3 or TRBV12-4; 9 bases fit TRBD1. This receptor was identified in a woman aged 55 to 70 with head and neck cancer. The sequenced sample consisted of PBMCs. CDR3 residues: CAVRQGGVGEQYF. The CDR3, as DNA: TGTGCCGTCCGACAGGGGGGAGTGGGCGAGCAGTACTTC.